The present TCR beta chain was sequenced within a study of control samples from healthy donors and cancer patients. This CDR3 is 17 amino acids long. Trimming took 4 bases from V and 6 from J, leaving 20 bases between them. Germline CDR1 reads SGHRS; CDR2 reads YFSETQ. Repertoires were generated with immunoSEQ multiplex PCR, while TCRdb's copy carries only in-frame clones and drops some. The sample records about 79,000 clones, roughly 93% being singletons. This receptor was taken from a woman in her thirties or forties with lung cancer. Sequences were obtained from PBMCs. This chain links TRBV5-1 with TRBJ1-6, with D unresolved. This CDR3 reads CASSPRPGLGLNSPLHF. The CDR3 DNA reads as TGCGCCAGCAGCCCCCGCCCCGGGCTCGGCCTTAATTCACCCCTCCACTTT.